This TCR beta chain is drawn from a study of shared clonotypes between healthy human individuals. Points from the study as a whole: Against clonotypes common to all four donors, non-shared ones had lower generation probabilities. Some naive CD4 clonotypes, around 5%, turned up in common across a handful of donors. In having few donors, the study represented limited genetic and exposure-history diversity.

A single count supports this clone. No antigen is known for it. In the same sample, other DNA sequences code for this CDR3. Trimming left V 0 bases short and J 3 bases short, with 7 bases between. The CDR3 spans 13 residues. The germline CDR1 and CDR2 sequences are SGHNT and YYREEE (reference sequence). It was at deep level that the assay was run. Using immunoSEQ multiplex PCR, the repertoire was profiled, and TCRdb retains in-frame clones only, with some absent. Of 2 million to 2.5 million clones in the sample, over 85% were seen once. This TCR came from a man aged 18 to 29 in good health. Some clones in this sample may be carry-over from other donors' samples. The chain links TRBV5-4 to TRBJ2-7; D is ambiguous. The sample consisted of naive CD4+ T cells from PBMCs. The subset: CD45RA+ positively selected. As DNA, the CDR3 is TGTGCCAGCAGCTTGGGGGCAGACTACGAGCAGTACTTC. It codes for CASSLGADYEQYF.